These T cell receptor beta chains were read from a single sample in a study of T cell repertoires in cytomegalovirus infection. A single record per CDR3 protein comes from TCRdb applying MiXCR to the reads. The sample lists some 200,000 distinct CDR3 sequences, roughly 20% occurring once. The sequenced sample consisted of PBMCs. The receptors were sampled from a human donor in good health (CMV status not recorded). Some clones in this sample may be carry-over from other donors' samples. Each CDR3 is given without its conserved first and last residue. A D gene is named only where the DNA matches it firmly. Clone sizes are given selectively: once, few, many, or a class where the clone is expanded.

abundance	d_gene	v_gene	j_gene	CDR3aa
few	TRBD2	TRBV28	TRBJ2-7	ASSWVGRGSYEQY
-	TRBD2	TRBV5-6	TRBJ2-3	ASSSLLAGVTDTQY
many	TRBD1	TRBV7-2	TRBJ2-5	ASSPGQGSQETQY
few	-	TRBV5-4	TRBJ2-3	ASSLGSYTDTQY
-	-	TRBV4-1	TRBJ1-1	ASSQVQGNTEAF
-	-	TRBV20-1	TRBJ2-5	SATRGAGETQY
many	-	TRBV7-2	TRBJ1-1	ASSLFTNTEAF
-	-	TRBV28	TRBJ2-1	ASSLPGKVNEQF
many	-	TRBV2	TRBJ2-1	ASSGASHEQF
many	-	TRBV7-2	TRBJ2-1	ASSFHGFGNEQF
many	-	TRBV28	TRBJ2-1	ASSLIPPYNEQF
-	TRBD1	TRBV10-3	TRBJ1-2	AISEGTGGASYGYT
once	-	TRBV2	TRBJ1-2	ASSTDITSNYGYT
few	TRBD1	TRBV5-1	TRBJ1-4	ASSLGDRKNEKLF
many	TRBD2	TRBV7-3	TRBJ2-3	ASSRLAGDTQY
-	-	TRBV18	TRBJ1-1	ASSGFDTMNTEAF
-	-	TRBV5-1	TRBJ2-7	ASSPPNSPYEQY
few	-	TRBV7-3	TRBJ2-5	ASSLTGAETQY
few	-	TRBV4-2	TRBJ2-1	ASSHPEGGDTYKSYNEQF
few	TRBD2	TRBV7-2	TRBJ2-3	ASSSLAGLDTQY
many	TRBD1	TRBV7-9	TRBJ2-3	ASRQTGVDTDTQY
many	-	TRBV7-2	TRBJ2-3	ASSWDPLTDTQY
few	-	TRBV2	TRBJ2-1	ASSEERGLVSIEQF
-	TRBD1	TRBV5-1	TRBJ2-4	ASSLNPTGAENIQY
few	-	TRBV20-1	TRBJ2-1	SARVRRATNEQF
-	-	TRBV5-4	TRBJ1-1	ASSLPSRGSEAF
-	TRBD1	TRBV28	TRBJ1-4	ASSLLAPGGDEKLF
-	-	TRBV29-1	TRBJ2-1	SVEGSGVAYNEQF
many	-	TRBV7-8	TRBJ2-1	ASSLGGWVRDNEQF
-	TRBD1	TRBV19	TRBJ1-2	ASTLTGTVYGYT
-	-	TRBV6-6	TRBJ1-1	ASSYSSGSTEAF
few	TRBD1	TRBV28	TRBJ2-7	ASSLLQGDRGLYEQY
-	-	TRBV29-1	TRBJ1-1	SATLRAEAF
-	TRBD2	TRBV5-1	TRBJ2-1	ASSLKRSGRVGEQF
few	-	TRBV2	TRBJ2-3	ASSRQSVSTDTQY
many	-	TRBV6-2/TRBV6-3	TRBJ1-5	ASRQKGVYSNQPQH
-	-	TRBV20-1	TRBJ2-1	SAIPQLGKDRDEQF
-	-	TRBV5-1	TRBJ2-7	ASSLDGRTSYEQY
many	-	TRBV12-3/TRBV12-4	TRBJ2-2	ASSGGGTADTGELF
many	TRBD2	TRBV6-1	TRBJ2-1	ASSAGTSGTMSSYNEQF
-	-	TRBV29-1	TRBJ2-3	SAECTDTQY
few	-	TRBV9	TRBJ2-2	ASSVGPSTGELF
-	-	TRBV6-2/TRBV6-3	TRBJ2-2	ASSPHLGHDGELF
-	-	TRBV3-1	TRBJ2-2	ASSTKQTLWSGELF
few	-	TRBV7-2	TRBJ1-2	ASSLDGGFGGYT
-	-	TRBV12-3/TRBV12-4	TRBJ1-5	ASSFGQGNQPQH
many	-	TRBV7-7	TRBJ2-5	ASSSGLEGTQY
many	-	TRBV12-3/TRBV12-4	TRBJ1-1	ASEEIVNTEAF
-	-	TRBV29-1	TRBJ2-2	SVVPGTGELF